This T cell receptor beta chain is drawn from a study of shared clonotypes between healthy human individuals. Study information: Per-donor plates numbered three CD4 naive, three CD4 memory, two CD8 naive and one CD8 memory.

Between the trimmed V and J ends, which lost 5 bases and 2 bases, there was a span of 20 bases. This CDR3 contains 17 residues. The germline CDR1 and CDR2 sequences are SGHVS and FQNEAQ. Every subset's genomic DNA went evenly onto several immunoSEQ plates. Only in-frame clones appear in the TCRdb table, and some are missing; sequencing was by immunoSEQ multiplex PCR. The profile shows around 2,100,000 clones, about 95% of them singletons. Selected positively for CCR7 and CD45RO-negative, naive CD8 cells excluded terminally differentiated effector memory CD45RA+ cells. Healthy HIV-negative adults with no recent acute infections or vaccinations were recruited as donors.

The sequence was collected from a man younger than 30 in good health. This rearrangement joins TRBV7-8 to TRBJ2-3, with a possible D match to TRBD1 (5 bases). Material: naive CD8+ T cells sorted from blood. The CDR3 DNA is TGTGCCAGCAGCCACCCTTTGGCAGGGCCGCCCACAGATACGCAGTATTTT. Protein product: CASSHPLAGPPTDTQYF.